The 26 T cell receptor beta chains presented below share a single source sample, sequenced in a study of CD8+CD57+ T cells in acquired aplastic anemia. Selection for sequencing was limited to patients who had shown CD8+CD57+ cell expansion by flow cytometry. The use of genomic DNA as template underpinned the TCR beta VDJ and CDR3 profiling. One entry per CDR3 protein, called by TCRdb with MiXCR from the reads. This table holds more than 95,000 distinct CDR3 sequences, over 30% found once. Sequencing input: sorted CD4+, CD8+, or CD8+CD57+ T cells (not recorded which) from PBMCs. The receptor source for this set is a human donor with aplastic anemia.

This chain uses TRBV20-1 with TRBJ2-3; D not certain. The CDR3 contains 14 residues. The V gene's germline CDR1 is DFQATT and CDR2 SNEGSKA (reference sequence). The V end lost 3 bases, the J end lost 0 bases, and 10 bases lay between the germline ends. This chain's CDR3 is CSASSASSTDTQYF. CDR3 nucleotide sequence: TGCAGTGCTAGTTCGGCATCTAGCACAGATACGCAGTATTTT.

This clonotype was counted many times. The chain has TRBV3-1 and TRBJ1-5, with D unresolved. The CDR3 contains 13 residues. Germline CDR1 and CDR2: LGHDT and YNNKEL (reference sequence). V lost 0 bases to trimming and J lost 5 bases, with 5 bases between them. DNA of the CDR3: TGTGCCAGCAGCCAAGATCGCGATCAGCCCCAGCATTTT. Translation: CASSQDRDQPQHF.

Points on this clonotype: This may be a read error: a much more frequent sequence differs by one nucleotide. The chain joins TRBV6-1 to TRBJ1-2; a weak D match, TRBD1 (5 bases). The CDR3 has 12 amino acids. V lost 11 bases and J 8 bases, leaving 18 bases between the germline ends. The germline gives CDR1 MNHNS, CDR2 SASEGT. The CDR3 sequence is CAGTLLGRGYTF. The CDR3 DNA reads TGTGCCGGCACCTTACTGGGACGCGGCTACACCTTC.

This clonotype came up a few times. A much larger clone sits a single nucleotide away, making a read error possible. V usage is TRBV14 and J usage is TRBJ2-7, with a tentative D call TRBD1 (5 bases). Trimming stripped 4 bases from V and 3 bases from J, with 19 bases between. Per germline, CDR1 SGHDN and CDR2 FVKESK. The CDR3 is 16 residues long. As DNA, the CDR3 is TGTGCCAGCAGCCGAAATCCAGGGAATGCTGTCTACGAGCAGTACTTC. Translated: CASSRNPGNAVYEQYF.

The sample holds many counts of this clonotype. V usage is TRBV6-2 or TRBV6-3 and J usage is TRBJ2-7; 10 nucleotides match TRBD1. The CDR3 is made up of 15 amino acids. The germline V gene encodes CDR1 MNHEY and CDR2 SVGEGT. The V segment lost 6 bases and the J segment 4 bases; nucleotides outside the gene matches: 9. The CDR3 region is CASRLRGQGGYEQYF. The CDR3 nucleotides are TGTGCCAGCAGGCTCCGAGGACAGGGGGGGTACGAGCAGTACTTC.

This clonotype showed up just once. This may be a read error: a much more frequent sequence differs by one nucleotide. The rearrangement links TRBV6-1 to TRBJ2-1; D remains unclear. This CDR3 is 15 amino acids long. Trimming pared 7 bases from V and 7 bases from J, leaving 20 bases between. Germline CDR1 reads MNHNS; CDR2 reads SASEGT. The CDR3 coding sequence is TGTGCCAGCACCACCTGGGCGAAGAATGGGAATGAGCAGTTCTTC. It translates to CASTTWAKNGNEQFF.

The rearrangement uses TRBV3-1 and TRBJ1-3, with D possibly matching TRBD1 (6 bases). CDR3 size: 14 residues. Germline assignment: CDR1 LGHDT and CDR2 YNNKEL (reference sequence). V was pared by 3 bases and J by 2 bases, with 8 bases between. CDR3 DNA: TGTGCCAGCAGCCAGGGGGCGCCTGGAAACACCATATATTTT. Its translation is CASSQGAPGNTIYF.

Concerning this clonotype: Germline and junction disagree at one end, which may indicate a read error. The chain is built from TRBV2 and TRBJ1-1; tentatively, D is TRBD1 (5 bases). The length of the CDR3 is 14 residues. Germline CDR1 SNHLY, CDR2 FYNNEI. CDR3 coding DNA: TGTGCCAGCGGTGAATTGAGGGGCAAGTCTGAAGCTTTCTTT. Protein sequence: CASGELRGKSEAFF.

The chain links TRBV29-1 to TRBJ2-7; D not certain. With 4 bases removed from V and 0 bases from J, the gap between germline ends came to 4 bases. Germline values: CDR1 SQVTM, CDR2 ANQGSEA. This CDR3 comprises 11 residues. The CDR3 bases are TGCAGCGTTGCTGGCTCCTACGAGCAGTACTTC. Protein: CSVAGSYEQYF.

The chain has TRBV4-1 and TRBJ2-5; D is ambiguous. The CDR3 length is 16 residues. The germline gives CDR1 MGHRA, CDR2 YSYEKL. Trimming cost V 3 bases and J 2 bases, with 16 bases left between them. The CDR3 nucleotides are TGCGCCAGCAGCCAGTCCCCCCGGGCCTCACAAGAGACCCAGTACTTC. Protein sequence: CASSQSPRASQETQYF.

About this clonotype: A much larger clone lies a single base off, so this may be a read error. The chain has TRBV5-1 and TRBJ2-1, with D perhaps assigned TRBD1 or TRBD2 (6 bases each). The J call could be wrong; TRBJ2-5 is a better fit for the DNA end. This CDR3 spans 14 amino acids. CDR1 and CDR2 from the germline V gene are SGHRS and YFSETQ. Written as DNA, the CDR3 is TGCGCCAGCAGCTCGGGGACGGGGGCGGAGACCCAGTACTTC. It specifies CASSSGTGAETQYF.

At least ten counts were recorded for this clonotype. CDR3 DNA: TGTGCCAGCAGCCCAAGGACATTCACTGAAGCTTTCTTT. Translating it yields CASSPRTFTEAFF. The rearrangement links TRBV7-8 to TRBJ1-1, with a weak D call TRBD1 (5 bases). With 5 bases removed from V and 4 bases from J, the gap between germline ends came to 11 bases. Germline CDR1 reads SGHVS; CDR2 reads FQNEAQ. The length of the CDR3 is 13 residues.

J is TRBJ1-6 and V is TRBV10-3; D uncertain. This CDR3 is 12 amino acids long. With 10 bases removed from V and 7 bases from J, the gap between germline ends came to 11 bases. CDR1 is ENHRY and CDR2 is SYGVKD in the germline V gene. The CDR3 DNA reads as TGTGCCACACGACATATCAATTCACCCCTCCACTTT. Translating gives CATRHINSPLHF.

This chain links TRBV24-1 with TRBJ1-4; D remains ambiguous. This CDR3 has 13 residues. Trimming left V 4 bases short and J 5 bases short, with 7 bases between. In germline, CDR1 is KGHDR, CDR2 SFDVKD. The CDR3 loop reads CATSEPPNEKLFF. The CDR3 DNA reads TGTGCCACCAGTGAGCCCCCGAATGAAAAACTGTTTTTT.

A single count supports this clonotype. This rearrangement joins TRBV7-8 to TRBJ2-3, with D possibly being TRBD2 (6 bases). V lost 5 bases to trimming and J lost 6 bases, with 18 bases between them. The germline V gene has CDR1 SGHVS and CDR2 FQNEAQ. The CDR3 totals 15 residues. The DNA of the CDR3 is TGTGCCAGCAGCACACATGAGGGAGGATTTGATACGCAGTATTTT. Translated, it gives CASSTHEGGFDTQYF.

This rearrangement joins TRBV7-6 to TRBJ2-7; TRBD2 aligns across 14 bases. Germline lookup yields CDR1 SGHVS and CDR2 FNYEAQ. The CDR3 has 16 amino acids. The J segment lost 5 bases and the V segment lost 4 bases, leaving 7 bases of the junction unmatched. In DNA form, the CDR3 reads TGTGCCAGCAGCTGCTACCGGACTAGCGGGGGGCACGAGCAGTACTTC. Its translation: CASSCYRTSGGHEQYF.

The chain links TRBV7-3 to TRBJ1-1; no clear D. Trimming removed 5 bases at V and 1 base at J, with 14 bases between. The CDR3 is 15 amino acids. Per germline, CDR1 SGHTA and CDR2 FQGTGA. In DNA, the CDR3 is TGTGCCAGCAGCCCCAACTCCAATCAGAACACTGAAGCTTTCTTT. Translating it yields CASSPNSNQNTEAFF.

A few counts support this clonotype. The chain carries TRBV9 and TRBJ1-2, with TRBD1 matching over 7 bases. This CDR3 contains 14 residues. From germline, CDR1 is SGDLS and CDR2 YYNGEE. Trimming cost V 3 bases and J 4 bases; bases outside gene matches: 6. This chain's CDR3 is CASSGTTGSYGYTF. CDR3 coding DNA: TGTGCCAGCAGCGGGACGACAGGGTCCTATGGCTACACCTTC.

This clonotype was observed at least ten times. At one end the junction does not follow the germline gene, possibly because of a read error. The chain links TRBV29-1 to TRBJ1-4; unclear D gene. Looked up from germline, CDR1 is SQVTM and CDR2 is ANQGSEA. The CDR3 spans 15 residues. The CDR3 loop is CSVIGRQATNEKLVF. CDR3 coding DNA: TGCAGCGTTATTGGGCGGCAGGCAACTAATGAAAAACTGGTTTTT. The entire variable domain, with the rest obtained from reference TRBV29-1 and TRBJ1-4, is as follows: SAVISQKPSRDICQRGTSLTIQCQVDSQVTMMFWYRQQPGQSLTLIATANQGSEATYESGFVIDKFPISRPNLTFSTLTVSNMSPEDSSIYLCSVIGRQATNEKLVFGSGTQLSVL.

The rearrangement links TRBV2 to TRBJ1-2, with D tentatively TRBD1 (5 bases). Germline assignment: CDR1 SNHLY and CDR2 FYNNEI. The V and J ends lost 5 bases and 6 bases respectively, with 19 bases between them. There are 15 residues in the CDR3. The CDR3 DNA follows: TGTGCCAGCAGTTTATTATACGGCAAGGGGAATGGCTACACCTTC. This codes for CASSLLYGKGNGYTF.

This sequence joins TRBV7-4 and TRBJ1-4; no clear D gene. The CDR3 has 13 amino acids. The V gene's germline CDR1 is SGHVT and CDR2 SQSDAQ. V dropped 5 bases and J dropped 6 bases, with 10 bases sitting between them. The CDR3 region has the DNA TGTGCCAGCAGCCTTGACCCTGATGAAAAACTGTTTTTT. Translated: CASSLDPDEKLFF.

This chain uses TRBV19 with TRBJ2-7; possible D gene TRBD2, 5 bases. This CDR3 has 13 residues. CDR1 is LNHDA, CDR2 SQIVND, per germline (reference sequence). Trimming removed 4 bases at V and 0 bases at J, with 7 bases between. This CDR3 reads CASSTGNSYEQYF. For the CDR3, the DNA is TGTGCCAGTAGTACGGGGAACTCCTACGAGCAGTACTTC.

This clonotype was detected ten times or more. This sequence joins TRBV19 and TRBJ1-5; 8 bases fit TRBD1. The CDR3 is made up of 15 amino acids. Trimming at V came to 4 bases and at J to 4 bases, leaving 6 bases not matched to a gene. Germline assignment: CDR1 LNHDA and CDR2 SQIVND (reference sequence). The CDR3 DNA follows: TGTGCCAGTAGTAGGGGGACAGGAATTAATCAGCCCCAGCATTTT. Its protein is CASSRGTGINQPQHF.

This clonotype was detected ten times or more. Here the CDR3 reads CSASPGGRVQGYTF. The CDR3 nucleotides are TGCAGTGCCTCCCCCGGGGGAAGGGTTCAGGGCTACACCTTC. The J gene is TRBJ1-2, the V gene TRBV20-1; maybe TRBD1 (5 bases). This CDR3 is built from 14 residues. The V gene's germline CDR1 is DFQATT and CDR2 SNEGSKA (reference sequence). Trimming cost V 6 bases and J 8 bases, with 22 bases left between them.

Many counts were recorded for this clonotype. The V gene is TRBV19, the J gene TRBJ1-2; D not resolved. V was cut by 1 base and J by 4 bases, with 10 bases left in between. This CDR3 contains 14 residues. The V gene's germline CDR1 is LNHDA and CDR2 SQIVND (reference sequence). CDR3 in amino acids: CASSIAPGIYGYTF. CDR3 DNA: TGTGCCAGTAGTATAGCCCCGGGAATCTATGGCTACACCTTC.

This rearrangement joins TRBV20-1 to TRBJ1-6, with D perhaps matching TRBD1 (6 bases). V was shortened by 5 bases and J by 6 bases, with 17 bases between the two germline ends. Germline CDR1 reads DFQATT; CDR2 reads SNEGSKA (reference sequence). The CDR3 covers 15 residues. The CDR3 region is CSAARQGSSNSPLHF. CDR3 DNA: TGCAGTGCTGCGCGGCAGGGGAGCAGTAATTCACCCCTCCACTTT.